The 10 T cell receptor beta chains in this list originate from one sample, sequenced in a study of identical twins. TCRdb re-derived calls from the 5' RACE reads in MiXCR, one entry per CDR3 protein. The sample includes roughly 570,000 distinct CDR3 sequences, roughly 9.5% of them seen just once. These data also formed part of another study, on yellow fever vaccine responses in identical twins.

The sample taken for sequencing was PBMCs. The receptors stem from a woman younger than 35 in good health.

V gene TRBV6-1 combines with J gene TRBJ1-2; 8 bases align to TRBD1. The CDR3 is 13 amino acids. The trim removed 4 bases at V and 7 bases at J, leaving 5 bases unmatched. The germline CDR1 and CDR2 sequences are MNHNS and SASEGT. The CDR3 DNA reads TGTGCCAGCAGTGCCCAGGGGGCGCTTGGCTACACCTTC. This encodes CASSAQGALGYTF.

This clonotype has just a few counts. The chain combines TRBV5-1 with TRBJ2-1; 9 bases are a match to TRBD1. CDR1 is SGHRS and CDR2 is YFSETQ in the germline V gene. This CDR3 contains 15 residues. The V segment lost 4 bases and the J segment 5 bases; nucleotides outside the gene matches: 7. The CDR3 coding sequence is TGCGCCAGCAGCCTGGACAGGGGTCAAAACAATGAGCAGTTCTTC. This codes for CASSLDRGQNNEQFF.

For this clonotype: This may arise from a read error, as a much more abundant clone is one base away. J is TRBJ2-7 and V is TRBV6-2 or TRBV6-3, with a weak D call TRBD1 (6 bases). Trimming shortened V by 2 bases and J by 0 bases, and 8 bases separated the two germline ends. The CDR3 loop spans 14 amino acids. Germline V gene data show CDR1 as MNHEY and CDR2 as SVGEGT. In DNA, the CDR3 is TGTGCCAGCAGTTACGGCAGGGGCTCCTACGAGCAGTACTTC. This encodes CASSYGRGSYEQYF.

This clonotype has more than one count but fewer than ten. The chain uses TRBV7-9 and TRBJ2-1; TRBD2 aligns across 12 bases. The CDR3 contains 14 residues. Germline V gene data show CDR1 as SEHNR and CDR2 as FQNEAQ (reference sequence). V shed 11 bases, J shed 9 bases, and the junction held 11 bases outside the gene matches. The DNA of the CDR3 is TGTGCCTATCCCGGTCTAGCGGGAGGGGTTGAGCAGTTCTTC. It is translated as CAYPGLAGGVEQFF. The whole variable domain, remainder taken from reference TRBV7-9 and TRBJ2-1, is DTGVSQNPRHKITKRGQNVTFRCDPISEHNRLYWYRQTLGQGPEFLTYFQNEAQLEKSRLLSDRFSAERPKGSFSTLEIQRTEQGDSAMYLCAYPGLAGGVEQFFGPGTRLTVL.

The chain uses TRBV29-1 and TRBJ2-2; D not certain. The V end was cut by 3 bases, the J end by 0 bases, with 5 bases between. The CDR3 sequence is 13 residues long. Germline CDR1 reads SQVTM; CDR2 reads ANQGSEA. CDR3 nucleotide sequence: TGCAGCGTTGATAACCCGAACACCGGGGAGCTGTTTTTT. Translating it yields CSVDNPNTGELFF.

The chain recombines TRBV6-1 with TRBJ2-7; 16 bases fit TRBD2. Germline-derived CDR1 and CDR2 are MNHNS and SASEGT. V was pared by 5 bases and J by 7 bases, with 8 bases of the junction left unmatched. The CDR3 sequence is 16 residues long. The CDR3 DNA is TGTGCCAGCAGTCCGGGACTAGCGGGAGGGGCACGAGAGCAGTACTTC. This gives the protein CASSPGLAGGAREQYF.

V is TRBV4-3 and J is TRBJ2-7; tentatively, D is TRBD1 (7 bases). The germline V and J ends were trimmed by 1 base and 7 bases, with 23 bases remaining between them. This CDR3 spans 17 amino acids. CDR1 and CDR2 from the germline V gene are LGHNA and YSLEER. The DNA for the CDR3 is TGCGCCAGCAGCCAAGGGAGAGCGGCAGGGGGACTTTGGGAGCAGTACTTC. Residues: CASSQGRAAGGLWEQYF.

CDR3 protein: CASSKDSPADTQYF. CDR3 sequence (DNA): TGTGCCAGCAGTAAGGACAGCCCTGCGGATACGCAGTATTTT. The V call is TRBV2, the J call TRBJ2-3; D perhaps matches TRBD1 (6 bases). CDR1 is SNHLY and CDR2 is FYNNEI in the germline V gene. V gave up 5 bases and J gave up 6 bases, with 15 bases separating them. This CDR3 is built from 14 residues.

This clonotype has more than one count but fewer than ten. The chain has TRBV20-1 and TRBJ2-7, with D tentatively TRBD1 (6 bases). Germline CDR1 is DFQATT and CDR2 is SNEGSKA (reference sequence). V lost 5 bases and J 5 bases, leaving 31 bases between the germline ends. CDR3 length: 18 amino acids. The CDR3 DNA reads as TGCAGTGCTTATGCCTTTTTTGGCAGGGGTTCAAGTATGCACGAGCAGTACTTC. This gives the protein CSAYAFFGRGSSMHEQYF.

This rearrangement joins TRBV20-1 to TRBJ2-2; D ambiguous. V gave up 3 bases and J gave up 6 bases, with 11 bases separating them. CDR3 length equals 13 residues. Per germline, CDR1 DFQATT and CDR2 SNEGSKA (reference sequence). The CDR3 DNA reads TGCAGTGCTAGTCTCGTAAGACCCGGGGAGCTGTTTTTT. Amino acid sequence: CSASLVRPGELFF.